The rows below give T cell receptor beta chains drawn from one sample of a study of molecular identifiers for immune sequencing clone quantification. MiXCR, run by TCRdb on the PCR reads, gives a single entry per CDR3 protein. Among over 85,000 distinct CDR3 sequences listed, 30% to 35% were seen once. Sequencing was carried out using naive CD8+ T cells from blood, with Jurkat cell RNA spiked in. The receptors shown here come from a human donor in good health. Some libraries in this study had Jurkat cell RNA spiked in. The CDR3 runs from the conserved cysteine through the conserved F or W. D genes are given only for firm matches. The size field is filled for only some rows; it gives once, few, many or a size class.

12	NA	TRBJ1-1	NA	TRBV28	TGTGCCAGCAGACGCACGTACCTTGAAGCTTTCTTT	CASRRTYLEAFF
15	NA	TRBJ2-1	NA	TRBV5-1	TGCGCCAGCAAGGACTATCCGGTTGGCTACAATGAGCAGTTCTTC	CASKDYPVGYNEQFF
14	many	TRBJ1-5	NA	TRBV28	TGTGCCAGCAGTTTAAAGTGGGGCAATCAGCCCCAGCATTTT	CASSLKWGNQPQHF
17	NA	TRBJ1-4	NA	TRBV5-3	TGTGCCAGCAGCTGGGGGGGCAGGGGCCTACTTAATGAAAAACTGTTTTTT	CASSWGGRGLLNEKLFF
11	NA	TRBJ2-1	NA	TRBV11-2	TGTGCCAGCAGCCTTCCCAATGAGCAGTTCTTC	CASSLPNEQFF
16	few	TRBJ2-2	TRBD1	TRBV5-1	TGCGCCAGCAGCTTGGTGGGGACAGCCAACACCGGGGAGCTGTTTTTT	CASSLVGTANTGELFF
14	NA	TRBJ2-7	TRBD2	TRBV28	TGTGCCAGCAGTCCAGCGGGAAGGACCTACGAGCAGTACTTC	CASSPAGRTYEQYF
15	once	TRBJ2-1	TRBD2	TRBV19	TGTGCCAGTAGTACTGGAGCGGGAGGGGGCGATGAGCAGTTCTTC	CASSTGAGGGDEQFF
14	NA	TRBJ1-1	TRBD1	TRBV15	TGTGCCACCAGCAGCTCAGGGGGCTGGGATGGAGCTTTCTTT	CATSSSGGWDGAFF
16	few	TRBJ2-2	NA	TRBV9	TGTGCCAGCACCGAATCGGGACTCGTAAACACCGGGGAGCTGTTTTTT	CASTESGLVNTGELFF
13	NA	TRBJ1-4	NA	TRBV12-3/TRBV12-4	TGTGCCAGCAATCGAGGGGGGGATGAAAAACTGGTTTTT	CASNRGGDEKLVF
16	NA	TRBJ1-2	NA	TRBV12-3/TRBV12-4	TGTGCCAGCAGTTTAAGCGGGACATCACCCTACTATGGCTACACCTTC	CASSLSGTSPYYGYTF
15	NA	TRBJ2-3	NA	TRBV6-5	TGTGCCAGCAGAAAAAGGCGTAACGGCACAGATACGCAGTATTTT	CASRKRRNGTDTQYF
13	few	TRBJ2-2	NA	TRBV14	TGTGCCAGCAGCACCCCGGGGGCCGGGGAGCTGTTTTTT	CASSTPGAGELFF
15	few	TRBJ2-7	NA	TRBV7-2	TGTGCCAGCAGCTTTTTTGGCGGTAGCTCCTACGAGCAGTACTTC	CASSFFGGSSYEQYF
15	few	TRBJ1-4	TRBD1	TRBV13	TGTGCCAGCAGCGCCAGGACAGGTGCTAATGAAAAACTGTTTTTT	CASSARTGANEKLFF
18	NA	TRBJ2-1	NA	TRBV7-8	TGTGCCAGCAGCTTAGGATGGATGGACTTTAAAGACTACAATGAGCAGTTCTTC	CASSLGWMDFKDYNEQFF
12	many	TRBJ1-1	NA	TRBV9	TGTGCCAGCGGCTCGGAGATCGCTGAAGCTTTCTTT	CASGSEIAEAFF
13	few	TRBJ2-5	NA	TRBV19	TGTGCCAGTAGCTCAGCCGGTCGAGGGACCCAGTACTTC	CASSSAGRGTQYF
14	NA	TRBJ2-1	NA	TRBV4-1	TGCGCCAGCAGCCAAGAATTAGCGTTGAATGAGCAGATCTTC	CASSQELALNEQIF
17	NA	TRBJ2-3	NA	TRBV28	TGTGCCAGCAGTGACCCCGGGACTCGCCTATCGACAGATACGCAGTATTTT	CASSDPGTRLSTDTQYF
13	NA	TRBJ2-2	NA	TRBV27	TGTGCCAGCAGTTTGACTAACACCGGGGAGCTGTTTTTT	CASSLTNTGELFF